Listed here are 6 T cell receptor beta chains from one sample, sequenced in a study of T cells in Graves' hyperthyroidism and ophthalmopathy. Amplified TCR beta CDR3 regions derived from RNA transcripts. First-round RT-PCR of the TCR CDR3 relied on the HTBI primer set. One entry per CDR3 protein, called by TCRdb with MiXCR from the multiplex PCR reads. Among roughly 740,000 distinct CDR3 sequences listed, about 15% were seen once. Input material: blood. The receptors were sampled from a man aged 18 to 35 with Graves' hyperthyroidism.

For the CDR3, the DNA is TGCAGTGCCCCCCTCGCGGACTCCTACAATGAGCAGTTCTTC. It codes for CSAPLADSYNEQFF. The chain combines TRBV20-1 with TRBJ2-1; no firm D call. Germline lookup yields CDR1 DFQATT and CDR2 SNEGSKA (reference sequence). The CDR3 consists of 14 residues. V was trimmed by 6 bases and J by 0 bases, leaving 12 bases between them.

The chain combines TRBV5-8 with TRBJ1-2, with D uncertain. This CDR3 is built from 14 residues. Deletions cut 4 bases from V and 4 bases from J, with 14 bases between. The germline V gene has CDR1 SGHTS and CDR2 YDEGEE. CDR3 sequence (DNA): TGTGCCAGCAGCCCGGAGAGTGGGCCCTATGGCTACACCTTC. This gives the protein CASSPESGPYGYTF. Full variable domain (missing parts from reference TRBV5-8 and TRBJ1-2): EAGVTQSPTHLIKTRGQQATLRCSPISGHTSVYWYQQALGLGLQFLLWYDEGEERNRGNFPPRFSGRQFPNYSSELNVNALELEDSALYLCASSPESGPYGYTFGSGTRLTVV.

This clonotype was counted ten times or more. CDR3 bases: TGTGCCAGCTCACCACCGACGACTCTCGCGGATACGCAGTATTTT. The encoded protein is CASSPPTTLADTQYF. The gene calls are TRBV18 and TRBJ2-3; the D is unclear. V was trimmed by 0 bases and J by 6 bases, leaving 13 bases between them. Germline V CDR1 and CDR2: KGHSH, LQKENI. This CDR3 is built from 15 residues.

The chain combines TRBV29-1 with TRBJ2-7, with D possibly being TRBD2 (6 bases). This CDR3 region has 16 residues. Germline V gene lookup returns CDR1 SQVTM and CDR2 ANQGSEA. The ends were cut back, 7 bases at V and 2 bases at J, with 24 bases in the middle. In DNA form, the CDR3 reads TGCAGCGCCCCTCATTCCCCGGAGGGCCGTACCTACGAGCAGTACTTC. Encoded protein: CSAPHSPEGRTYEQYF.

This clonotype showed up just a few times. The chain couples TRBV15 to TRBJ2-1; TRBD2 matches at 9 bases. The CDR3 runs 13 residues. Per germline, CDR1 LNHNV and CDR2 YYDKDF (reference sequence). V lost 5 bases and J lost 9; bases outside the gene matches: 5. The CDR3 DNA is TGTGCCACCAGCCCTTTAGCGGGAGTTGAGCAGTTCTTC. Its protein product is CATSPLAGVEQFF.

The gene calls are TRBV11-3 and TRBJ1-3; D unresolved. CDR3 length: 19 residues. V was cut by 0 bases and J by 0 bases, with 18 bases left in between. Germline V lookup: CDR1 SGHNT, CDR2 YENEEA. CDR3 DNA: TGTGCCAGCAGCTTAGATGTGGGGTCGCCAGGCCTCTCTGGAAACACCATATATTTT. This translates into CASSLDVGSPGLSGNTIYF.